Each of the 28 T cell receptor beta chains below was sequenced from the same sample in a study of CD8 T cells in ankylosing spondylitis. From the 5' RACE reads, TCRdb called clonotypes with MiXCR, one entry per CDR3 protein. This table has 200,000 to 250,000 distinct CDR3 sequences, 25% to 30% appearing once. The sequencing input was blood, either unsorted or a sorted T cell fraction (not recorded which). The source is a male donor with ankylosing spondylitis or in good health (not recorded which).

Many counts were recorded for this clonotype. This chain links TRBV6-1 with TRBJ1-1; TRBD1 might be the D (5 bases). CDR3 length equals 14 residues. The V and J ends lost 3 bases and 7 bases respectively, with 15 bases between them. Germline loops: CDR1 MNHNS, CDR2 SASEGT. The DNA of the CDR3 is TGTGCCAGCAGTGATGGGGCCACGAGAAGTGAAGCTTTCTTT. The encoded protein is CASSDGATRSEAFF.

In DNA form, the CDR3 reads TGTGCCAGCAGTGGGAGCCCGTCCAGGGTGGGAAGGAATGAGCAGTTCTTC. Translating it yields CASSGSPSRVGRNEQFF. This rearrangement joins TRBV6-1 to TRBJ2-1; D possibly corresponds to TRBD1 (5 bases). CDR1 is MNHNS, CDR2 SASEGT, per germline. The V end lost 4 bases, the J end lost 7 bases, and 23 bases lay between the germline ends. The CDR3 spans 17 residues.

This clonotype occurred many times. The rearrangement joins TRBV28 to TRBJ2-7; TRBD2 agrees at 9 bases. The germline V gene encodes CDR1 MDHEN and CDR2 SYDVKM. The CDR3 length is 14 residues. The V gene end was trimmed by 8 bases and the J gene end by 6 bases; junction bases not matched to a gene: 11. This CDR3 reads CASGFISGSGEQYF. The DNA for the CDR3 is TGTGCCAGCGGCTTCATTAGCGGGAGTGGCGAGCAGTACTTC.

The chain uses TRBV2 and TRBJ2-3; D unclear. The germline V and J ends were trimmed by 3 bases and 3 bases, with 7 bases remaining between them. This CDR3 has 13 residues. Germline CDR1 SNHLY, CDR2 FYNNEI. For the CDR3, the DNA is TGTGCCAGCAGTGAGCTGGGAACAGATACGCAGTATTTT. Protein product: CASSELGTDTQYF.

V gene TRBV4-3 combines with J gene TRBJ1-1; D unclear. Looked up from germline, CDR1 is LGHNA and CDR2 is YSLEER. The V end lost 0 bases, the J end lost 4 bases, and 12 bases lay between the germline ends. The CDR3 is 15 amino acids. This CDR3 reads CASSQDAGIVTEAFF. The CDR3 DNA is TGCGCCAGCAGCCAAGATGCGGGGATTGTCACTGAAGCTTTCTTT.

The V gene is TRBV6-2 or TRBV6-3, the J gene TRBJ2-5; D is tentatively TRBD1 or TRBD2 (5 bases each). The germline CDR1 and CDR2 sequences are MNHEY and SVGEGT. The CDR3 sequence is 11 residues long. Trimming pared 7 bases from V and 6 bases from J, leaving 9 bases between. CDR3: CASMQGQTQYF. The CDR3 DNA reads TGTGCCAGCATGCAGGGACAGACCCAGTACTTC.

This clonotype was observed many times. This chain links TRBV20-1 with TRBJ2-3, with D perhaps given as TRBD1 or TRBD2 (5 bases each). Trimming removed 1 base at V and 3 bases at J, with 11 bases between. The CDR3 loop spans 14 amino acids. Germline V gene data show CDR1 as DFQATT and CDR2 as SNEGSKA (reference sequence). For the CDR3, the DNA is TGCAGTGCTAGAGGATGGGACCAGACAGATACGCAGTATTTT. Translating gives CSARGWDQTDTQYF.

This clonotype occurred a few times. The chain couples TRBV29-1 to TRBJ2-1; D is uncertain. The CDR3 is made up of 9 amino acids. Deletions cut 5 bases from V and 8 bases from J, with 4 bases between. In germline, CDR1 is SQVTM, CDR2 ANQGSEA. CDR3 region: CSVKDEQFF. In nucleotides, the CDR3 is TGCAGCGTTAAGGATGAGCAGTTCTTC.

This clonotype was observed many times. The chain employs TRBV12-3 or TRBV12-4 and TRBJ2-7; D may be TRBD2 (6 bases). The CDR3 spans 15 residues. V lost 4 bases and J lost 2, with 15 bases in between. The CDR3 DNA reads TGTGCCAGCAGTTCTACCGGGACTGCGGCCTACGAGCAGTACTTC. Its translation is CASSSTGTAAYEQYF.

This clonotype was seen only a few times. The genes are TRBV5-1 and TRBJ2-2; D gene ambiguous. With 4 bases removed from V and 1 base from J, the gap between germline ends came to 11 bases. The V gene's germline CDR1 is SGHRS and CDR2 YFSETQ. CDR3 length equals 15 residues. The CDR3, as DNA: TGCGCCAGCAGCCCTTACGACGGGAACACCGGGGAGCTGTTTTTT. Amino acids: CASSPYDGNTGELFF.

This clonotype came up many times. This chain joins TRBV3-1 and TRBJ2-2, with no clear D. The V gene's germline CDR1 is LGHDT and CDR2 YNNKEL (reference sequence). The CDR3 is made up of 14 amino acids. Trimming shortened V by 1 base and J by 0 bases, and 3 bases separated the two germline ends. This CDR3 reads CASSQVANTGELFF. CDR3 nucleotide sequence: TGTGCCAGCAGCCAAGTGGCGAACACCGGGGAGCTGTTTTTT.

This rearrangement joins TRBV29-1 to TRBJ2-2; D is possibly TRBD2 (6 bases). The V end lost 7 bases, the J end lost 2 bases, and 8 bases lay between the germline ends. Germline CDR1 SQVTM, CDR2 ANQGSEA. The CDR3 is made up of 12 amino acids. DNA of the CDR3: TGCAGCGCCGGGGGTAACACCGGGGAGCTGTTTTTT. Translation gives CSAGGNTGELFF.

This clonotype was observed at least ten times. The chain employs TRBV9 and TRBJ2-3; TRBD2 aligns across 9 bases. The CDR3 length is 15 residues. Germline V gene data show CDR1 as SGDLS and CDR2 as YYNGEE. The J segment lost 1 base and the V segment lost 3 bases, leaving 3 bases of the junction unmatched. CDR3 region: CASSALAGGTDTQYF. Here the CDR3 DNA reads TGTGCCAGCAGCGCCTTAGCGGGGGGCACAGATACGCAGTATTTT.

This clonotype has more than one count but fewer than ten. The chain has TRBV20-1 and TRBJ2-2; no firm D call. Between the trimmed V and J ends, which lost 0 bases and 6 bases, there was a span of 14 bases. Looked up from germline, CDR1 is DFQATT and CDR2 is SNEGSKA (reference sequence). This CDR3 is 15 amino acids long. The CDR3 DNA reads as TGCAGTGCTAGAGATCGCCCCCACGCCGCCGGGGAGCTGTTTTTT. Amino acid sequence: CSARDRPHAAGELFF.

This clonotype appeared many times. The V call is TRBV29-1, the J call TRBJ1-2; D not certain. CDR3 length equals 13 residues. Germline CDR1 and CDR2: SQVTM and ANQGSEA. V lost 2 bases, J lost 3 bases, and 10 bases lay in between. The CDR3 loop is CSVETLADYGYTF. DNA for the CDR3: TGCAGCGTTGAAACTTTGGCGGACTATGGCTACACCTTC. The whole variable domain, remainder taken from reference TRBV29-1 and TRBJ1-2, is SAVISQKPSRDICQRGTSLTIQCQVDSQVTMMFWYRQQPGQSLTLIATANQGSEATYESGFVIDKFPISRPNLTFSTLTVSNMSPEDSSIYLCSVETLADYGYTFGSGTRLTVV.

This clonotype occurred many times. V is TRBV29-1 and J is TRBJ1-4; no definite D call. V was cut by 1 base and J by 7 bases, with 10 bases left in between. From germline, CDR1 is SQVTM and CDR2 ANQGSEA. The CDR3 totals 13 residues. The CDR3 bases are TGCAGCGTTGAAGTTCAGCTGGGTGAAAAACTGTTTTTT. Translation gives CSVEVQLGEKLFF.

This clonotype was seen more than once but under ten times. The chain combines TRBV5-1 with TRBJ2-6; maybe TRBD1 (6 bases). The CDR3 covers 17 residues. Trimming took 3 bases from V and 2 from J, leaving 15 bases between them. Germline-derived CDR1 and CDR2 are SGHRS and YFSETQ. The CDR3 protein is CASSSTGLKTGANVLTF. DNA of the CDR3: TGCGCCAGCAGCTCGACAGGACTGAAGACTGGGGCCAACGTCCTGACTTTC.

The rearrangement uses TRBV29-1 and TRBJ1-2; D is perhaps TRBD1 (6 bases). The CDR3 runs to 12 residues. V was shortened by 3 bases and J by 2 bases, with 7 bases between the two germline ends. The V gene's germline CDR1 is SQVTM and CDR2 ANQGSEA. The CDR3: CSVDDRNYGYTF. In DNA form, the CDR3 reads TGCAGCGTTGACGACAGGAACTATGGCTACACCTTC.

This clonotype showed up many times. V gene TRBV6-1 combines with J gene TRBJ2-1, with a possible D match to TRBD2 (6 bases). In germline, CDR1 is MNHNS, CDR2 SASEGT. The CDR3 contains 13 residues. The CDR3 loop is CALSGSSYNEQFF. As DNA, the CDR3 is TGTGCGCTATCCGGGAGCTCCTACAATGAGCAGTTCTTC.

The chain joins TRBV9 to TRBJ1-5; D is perhaps TRBD1 (5 bases). Germline V gene lookup returns CDR1 SGDLS and CDR2 YYNGEE. V shed 3 bases and J shed 0 bases, with 10 bases lying between them. The CDR3 runs to 15 residues. CDR3 sequence: CASSADSYSNQPQHF. The DNA of the CDR3 is TGTGCCAGCAGCGCCGACAGTTATAGCAATCAGCCCCAGCATTTT. Full variable domain (outside the CDR3, taken from reference TRBV9 and TRBJ1-5): DSGVTQTPKHLITATGQRVTLRCSPRSGDLSVYWYQQSLDQGLQFLIQYYNGEERAKGNILERFSAQQFPDLHSELNLSSLELGDSALYFCASSADSYSNQPQHFGDGTRLSIL.

The chain combines TRBV9 with TRBJ2-7; D not resolved. Trimming took 0 bases from V and 1 from J, leaving 11 bases between them. The germline gives CDR1 SGDLS, CDR2 YYNGEE. This CDR3 region has 15 residues. CDR3 DNA sequence: TGTGCCAGCAGCGTAGCTCATCGTTCTTCCTACGAGCAGTACTTC. It codes for CASSVAHRSSYEQYF.

In its sample, this clonotype was seen many times. This chain connects TRBV20-1 to TRBJ2-6, with 7 bases fitting TRBD1. The germline V gene has CDR1 DFQATT and CDR2 SNEGSKA (reference sequence). The CDR3 has 15 residues. Trimming took 3 bases from V and 2 from J; bases not matched to a gene: 4. The CDR3 coding sequence is TGCAGTGCTAGTCCCACAGGGGCTGGGGCCAACGTCCTGACTTTC. Translated: CSASPTGAGANVLTF.

The chain uses TRBV20-1 and TRBJ2-2, with D possibly matching TRBD1 (5 bases). The CDR3 covers 12 residues. V lost 1 base to trimming and J lost 6 bases, with 6 bases between them. Germline V gives CDR1 DFQATT, CDR2 SNEGSKA (reference sequence). This CDR3 reads CSARVGAGELFF. Here the CDR3 DNA reads TGCAGTGCTAGAGTAGGGGCCGGGGAGCTGTTTTTT.

A note on this clonotype: A much larger clone is a single base away; this may be a read error. The conserved closing phenylalanine or tryptophan is absent in this CDR3, likely reflecting a read error. The chain combines TRBV20-1 with TRBJ2-5; 8 bases line up with TRBD2. Germline loops: CDR1 DFQATT, CDR2 SNEGSKA (reference sequence). The junction had 11 bases not matched to a gene; V was cut back by 6 bases and J by 5 bases. The length of the CDR3 is 14 residues. CDR3 sequence (DNA): TGCAGTGCCACAACGGGAGGGACGTTGGAGACCCAGTACTTA. Translated: CSATTGGTLETQYL.

This clonotype has at least ten counts. The rearrangement uses TRBV12-3 or TRBV12-4 and TRBJ1-1; tentative D call: TRBD1 (5 bases). The length of the CDR3 is 15 residues. V was pared by 3 bases and J by 8 bases, with 19 bases between. CDR3 nucleotides: TGTGCCAGCAGTTTTTACAGGACGCCGCCTTCAGAAGCTTTCTTT. It codes for CASSFYRTPPSEAFF.

Ten or more counts support this clonotype. The chain links TRBV5-1 to TRBJ1-4; D is perhaps TRBD1 (5 bases). This CDR3 is 14 amino acids long. The V and J ends lost 0 bases and 11 bases respectively, with 14 bases between them. Germline CDR1 SGHRS, CDR2 YFSETQ. CDR3: CASSLETAPKKLFF. As DNA, the CDR3 is TGCGCCAGCAGCTTGGAGACAGCCCCCAAGAAACTGTTTTTT.

In the case of this clonotype: A much larger clonotype is one base distant, so this may be a read error. CDR3 bases: TGCTGTGCTACCGGGACAGCCTACGAGCAGTACTTC. Translated, it gives CCATGTAYEQYF. The chain combines TRBV20-1 with TRBJ2-7; TRBD1 agrees at 7 bases. This CDR3 region has 12 residues. Germline lookup yields CDR1 DFQATT and CDR2 SNEGSKA (reference sequence).

The chain has TRBV7-6 and TRBJ2-2; D is undetermined. The CDR3 extends over 14 amino acids. The V gene's germline CDR1 is SGHVS and CDR2 FNYEAQ. Trimming cost V 0 bases and J 4 bases, with 6 bases left between them. In DNA, the CDR3 is TGTGCCAGCAGCTTAGCCCCCTTCACCGGGGAGCTGTTTTTT. It translates to CASSLAPFTGELFF.